Following are 9 T cell receptor beta chains from one sample sequenced in a study of T-cell memory formation after mild COVID-19. TCRdb recomputed calls from the 5' RACE reads with MiXCR, one row per CDR3 protein. The table includes some 57,000 distinct CDR3 sequences, 12% detected once. Source material: PBMCs or a T cell subset sorted from them (not recorded which). These receptors came from a young man who had mild COVID-19 (a few samples of this study predate the infection). Cell type and time point are not known.

This clonotype has a handful of counts. The chain couples TRBV20-1 to TRBJ1-2, with D unresolved. The germline V gene encodes CDR1 DFQATT and CDR2 SNEGSKA (reference sequence). This CDR3 is built from 13 residues. V was pared by 5 bases and J by 2 bases, with 12 bases between. The CDR3 reads CSAVRTGNYGYTF. The DNA for the CDR3 is TGCAGTGCTGTACGGACGGGAAACTATGGCTACACCTTC.

V is TRBV12-3 or TRBV12-4 and J is TRBJ1-2; D remains ambiguous. Trimming left V 10 bases short and J 6 bases short, with 12 bases between. CDR3 length: 11 residues. The CDR3 reads CATSWVDGYTF. The DNA for the CDR3 is TGTGCCACTTCATGGGTGGATGGCTACACCTTC.

V and J are TRBV5-1 and TRBJ2-3, with 12 bases matching TRBD2. The CDR3 sequence is 15 residues long. The V gene end was trimmed by 0 bases and the J gene end by 8 bases; junction bases not matched to a gene: 4. Germline V gene data show CDR1 as SGHRS and CDR2 as YFSETQ. The CDR3 reads CASSLAGLAGATQYF. The CDR3 DNA sequence: TGCGCCAGCAGCTTGGCGGGACTAGCGGGCGCTACGCAGTATTTT.

The sample holds a few counts of this clonotype. The chain carries TRBV4-3 and TRBJ1-4, with a possible D match to TRBD1 (5 bases). Germline V gene data show CDR1 as LGHNA and CDR2 as YSLEER. CDR3 length: 14 residues. Trimming removed 4 bases from V and 3 bases from J, with 9 bases in between. This CDR3 reads CASSPGGSNEKLFF. The CDR3 DNA is TGCGCCAGCAGCCCGGGGGGTTCTAATGAAAAACTGTTTTTT.

This chain uses TRBV5-6 with TRBJ1-2; D is unresolved. Trimming removed 0 bases from V and 9 bases from J, with 12 bases in between. Germline V CDR1 and CDR2: SGHDT, YYEEEE. CDR3 length: 13 residues. The CDR3 here is CASSLGTGKSYTF. The CDR3 bases are TGTGCCAGCAGCTTGGGGACGGGTAAGAGCTACACCTTC.

In this sample, this clonotype turned up many times. This rearrangement joins TRBV15 to TRBJ2-7, with 7 bases identical to TRBD1. V lost 3 bases, J lost 0 bases, and 8 bases stayed unmatched. CDR1 is LNHNV and CDR2 is YYDKDF in the germline V gene (reference sequence). The CDR3 runs to 16 residues. The CDR3 DNA reads TGTGCCACCAGCAGTCTGGACAGGTCCTACTCCTACGAGCAGTACTTC. Residues: CATSSLDRSYSYEQYF.

This clonotype was picked up a small number of times. V gene TRBV5-1 combines with J gene TRBJ2-7; D call uncertain. The CDR3 has 14 amino acids. Per the germline V gene, CDR1 is SGHRS and CDR2 is YFSETQ. V lost 0 bases, J lost 2 bases, and 9 bases lay in between. CDR3 region: CASSLEPRTYEQYF. Written as DNA, the CDR3 is TGCGCCAGCAGCTTGGAACCCAGAACCTACGAGCAGTACTTC. Combining the CDR3 with reference TRBV5-1 and TRBJ2-7 gives the whole variable domain KAGVTQTPRYLIKTRGQQVTLSCSPISGHRSVSWYQQTPGQGLQFLFEYFSETQRNKGNFPGRFSGRQFSNSRSEMNVSTLELGDSALYLCASSLEPRTYEQYFGPGTRLTVT.

The CDR3 DNA follows: TGTGCCAGCAGCCCGGGATTTCTGAATGGCTACACCTTC. Amino acid sequence: CASSPGFLNGYTF. The rearrangement uses TRBV11-1 and TRBJ1-2; no clear D. CDR1 is SGHAT and CDR2 is FQDESV in the germline V gene (reference sequence). The V gene lost 5 bases and the J gene lost 6 bases, with 13 bases spanning the gap. This CDR3 spans 13 amino acids. Full variable domain (outside the CDR3, taken from reference TRBV11-1 and TRBJ1-2): EAEVAQSPRYKITEKSQAVAFWCDPISGHATLYWYRQILGQGPELLVQFQDESVVDDSQLPKDRFSAERLKGVDSTLKIQPAELGDSAMYLCASSPGFLNGYTFGSGTRLTVV.

The chain combines TRBV27 with TRBJ2-5; the D is unclear. This CDR3 spans 14 amino acids. From germline, CDR1 is MNHEY and CDR2 SMNVEV (reference sequence). The ends were cut back, 4 bases at V and 4 bases at J, with 13 bases in the middle. Written as DNA, the CDR3 is TGTGCCAGCAGTTCCCCGGCGAGCCTAGAGACCCAGTACTTC. Translated, it gives CASSSPASLETQYF.